The 26 T cell receptor beta chains reported below all come from one sample, sequenced in a study of blood T cells in healthy people across ages. The use of a sample-barcoded 5' primer and a J-beta primer mix characterized a second PCR of roughly 6 to 12 cycles. TCRdb ran MiXCR on the 5' RACE reads and lists one entry per CDR3 protein. The profile shows about 800,000 distinct CDR3 sequences, more than 20% of them singletons. The same data also contributed to another study, on T cells of mothers and their children.

The material sequenced was blood. The receptor source for this set is a boy aged 5-17 years in good health.

The rearrangement uses TRBV9 and TRBJ2-6; weak D call: TRBD1 (6 bases). Trimming left V 0 bases short and J 2 bases short, with 12 bases between. This CDR3 has 17 residues. Germline V gives CDR1 SGDLS, CDR2 YYNGEE. CDR3 residues: CASSVGPNRAGANVLTF. For the CDR3, the DNA is TGTGCCAGCAGCGTAGGACCGAACAGGGCTGGGGCCAACGTCCTGACTTTC.

The table lists this clonotype with a few counts. The chain is built from TRBV29-1 and TRBJ1-1, with TRBD1 as a possible D gene (5 bases). CDR1 and CDR2 from the germline V gene are SQVTM and ANQGSEA. This CDR3 is built from 13 residues. V lost 6 bases, J lost 0 bases, and 11 bases lay in between. CDR3 bases: TGCAGCGTAGTAGACAGAGTGAACACTGAAGCTTTCTTT. As protein: CSVVDRVNTEAFF.

This chain connects TRBV6-5 to TRBJ2-1; 12 bases agree with TRBD2. The CDR3 has 15 residues. Germline lookup yields CDR1 MNHEY and CDR2 SVGAGI. V shed 6 bases, J shed 8 bases, and the junction held 8 bases outside the gene matches. The CDR3 loop reads CASSPGLAGPHEQFF. The CDR3 nucleotides read TGTGCCAGCAGCCCCGGACTAGCGGGACCCCATGAGCAGTTCTTC.

The V and J genes are TRBV7-2 and TRBJ1-2; a weak D match, TRBD1 (5 bases). Germline V lookup: CDR1 SGHTA, CDR2 FQGNSA. Trimming pared 5 bases from V and 5 bases from J, leaving 15 bases between. The CDR3 is 14 amino acids. The CDR3 DNA is TGTGCCAGCAGCCCCGAAAGGGGCTGGTATGGCTACACCTTC. It yields the protein CASSPERGWYGYTF. Full variable domain (rest looked up from reference TRBV7-2 and TRBJ1-2): GAGVSQSPSNKVTEKGKDVELRCDPISGHTALYWYRQSLGQGLEFLIYFQGNSAPDKSGLPSDRFSAERTGGSVSTLTIQRTQQEDSAVYLCASSPERGWYGYTFGSGTRLTVV.

The chain is built from TRBV4-2 and TRBJ2-5; 9 bases are shared with TRBD1. CDR1 is LGHNA and CDR2 is YNFKEQ in the germline V gene. The ends lost 6 bases at V and 5 bases at J; junction bases unmatched: 10. The length of the CDR3 is 15 residues. This CDR3 is CASRKAGTGIETQYF. The CDR3 coding sequence is TGTGCCAGCAGGAAGGCCGGGACAGGGATCGAGACCCAGTACTTC.

V is TRBV7-2 and J is TRBJ2-5, with 8 bases aligning to TRBD2. Germline V gives CDR1 SGHTA, CDR2 FQGNSA. The CDR3 consists of 16 residues. V lost 5 bases and J lost 5; bases outside the gene matches: 13. CDR3 DNA sequence: TGTGCCAGCAGCACTAGCGGTACAGGGTTCGGGGAGACCCAGTACTTC. Translating it yields CASSTSGTGFGETQYF.

The chain combines TRBV6-6 with TRBJ2-4; D call uncertain. The germline CDR1 and CDR2 sequences are MNHNY and SVGAGI (reference sequence). Trimming removed 2 bases at V and 3 bases at J, with 11 bases between. The CDR3 contains 15 residues. The CDR3 reads CASSYRTTNKNIQYF. DNA of the CDR3: TGTGCCAGCAGTTACCGGACCACCAACAAAAACATTCAGTACTTC.

This clonotype was seen more than once but under ten times. The chain is built from TRBV27 and TRBJ2-5, with TRBD1 matching over 9 bases. The J call may be wrong; the DNA end is better matched by TRBJ2-7. The length of the CDR3 is 14 residues. Looked up from germline, CDR1 is MNHEY and CDR2 is SMNVEV (reference sequence). The DNA for the CDR3 is TGTGTGAGCGGATTGGGACAGGGTTCGTCCGAGCAGTACTTC. It translates to CVSGLGQGSSEQYF.

This clonotype was seen more than once but under ten times. The rearrangement links TRBV2 to TRBJ2-6; D gene unclear. The germline V and J ends were trimmed by 6 bases and 4 bases, with 16 bases remaining between them. This CDR3 region has 16 residues. The germline V gene encodes CDR1 SNHLY and CDR2 FYNNEI. In DNA form, the CDR3 reads TGTGCCAGCAGCCAGGTCGGGCCACCGGGGGCCAACGTCCTGACTTTC. Protein: CASSQVGPPGANVLTF.

This clonotype was seen many times. The rearrangement uses TRBV29-1 and TRBJ2-7, with D perhaps matching TRBD1 (7 bases). Trimming removed 8 bases at V and 3 bases at J, with 14 bases between. Germline assignment: CDR1 SQVTM and CDR2 ANQGSEA. This CDR3 is built from 12 residues. CDR3 sequence (DNA): TGCAGCTTCGCGGGACAGAGCTACGAGCAGTACTTC. Translation: CSFAGQSYEQYF.

The chain joins TRBV7-3 to TRBJ2-3; D perhaps matches TRBD2 (6 bases). This CDR3 is 15 amino acids long. V was pared by 0 bases and J by 2 bases, with 9 bases between. The V gene's germline CDR1 is SGHTA and CDR2 FQGTGA. CDR3: CASSLTPSVTDTQYF. The CDR3 DNA reads as TGTGCCAGCAGCTTAACCCCTAGCGTCACAGATACGCAGTATTTT. The complete variable domain, with remaining parts taken from reference TRBV7-3 and TRBJ2-3, reads GAGVSQTPSNKVTEKGKYVELRCDPISGHTALYWYRQSLGQGPEFLIYFQGTGAADDSGLPNDRFFAVRPEGSVSTLKIQRTERGDSAVYLCASSLTPSVTDTQYFGPGTRLTVL.

The CDR3 region has the DNA TGCGCCAGCAGCCCCGTGCCCACATACGAGCAGTACTTC. Encoded protein: CASSPVPTYEQYF. The V gene is TRBV5-1, the J gene TRBJ2-7, with D hard to call. The V gene lost 4 bases and the J gene lost 4 bases, with 12 bases spanning the gap. The CDR3 runs 13 residues. CDR1 is SGHRS and CDR2 is YFSETQ in the germline V gene.

This clonotype was observed a few times. The rearrangement joins TRBV5-1 to TRBJ1-5; 7 positions match TRBD1. Germline CDR1 SGHRS, CDR2 YFSETQ. This CDR3 has 14 amino acids. V lost 6 bases and J lost 2; bases outside the gene matches: 5. CDR3 residues: CASKQGPGNQPQHF. CDR3 coding DNA: TGCGCCAGCAAACAGGGGCCGGGCAATCAGCCCCAGCATTTT.

The gene calls are TRBV27 and TRBJ2-7; D might be TRBD2 (6 bases). The V end lost 5 bases, the J end lost 2 bases, and 13 bases lay between the germline ends. This CDR3 is built from 14 residues. CDR1 is MNHEY, CDR2 SMNVEV, per germline (reference sequence). In DNA form, the CDR3 reads TGTGCCAGCAGTAGTAGCGGTTTCACCTACGAGCAGTACTTC. Residues: CASSSSGFTYEQYF.

The chain has TRBV3-1 and TRBJ2-5, with a possible D match to TRBD2 (6 bases). V lost 1 base, J lost 5 bases, and 17 bases lay in between. Germline V gene lookup returns CDR1 LGHDT and CDR2 YNNKEL (reference sequence). This CDR3 has 16 residues. As DNA, the CDR3 is TGTGCCAGCAGCCAAGTCCCGTCGGGGGAGGATGAGACCCAGTACTTC. Protein product: CASSQVPSGEDETQYF.

This clonotype was counted between two and nine times. The chain recombines TRBV6-1 with TRBJ2-6; 7 positions agree with TRBD2. The CDR3 covers 15 residues. V dropped 6 bases and J dropped 3; count of bases not matched to a gene: 5. Germline-derived CDR1 and CDR2 are MNHNS and SASEGT. DNA for the CDR3: TGTGCCAGCAGGACTGGGGGGGGTGGGGCCAACGTCCTGACTTTC. It codes for CASRTGGGGANVLTF.

The sample holds a few counts of this clonotype. CDR3 nucleotides: TGTGCCAGCAGCTTTTTAATTGCGGGAGGCGACTACCAAGAGACCCAGTACTTC. Amino acids: CASSFLIAGGDYQETQYF. This rearrangement joins TRBV11-1 to TRBJ2-5; the match to TRBD2 covers 8 bases. The ends lost 3 bases at V and 0 bases at J; junction bases unmatched: 12. CDR1 and CDR2 (germline): SGHAT, FQDESV (reference sequence). The CDR3 consists of 18 residues.

This clonotype was seen a few times. The CDR3 is CASRPKVRATEAFF. The DNA for the CDR3 is TGTGCCAGCAGGCCCAAGGTGAGGGCCACTGAAGCTTTCTTT. This chain uses TRBV28 with TRBJ1-1; D gene ambiguous. Looked up from germline, CDR1 is MDHEN and CDR2 is SYDVKM. The V gene lost 6 bases and the J gene lost 4 bases, with 15 bases spanning the gap. CDR3 length: 14 amino acids.

This clonotype was detected only a few times. V usage is TRBV29-1 and J usage is TRBJ1-1, with D possibly being TRBD1 (5 bases). The CDR3 is 14 amino acids. Looked up from germline, CDR1 is SQVTM and CDR2 is ANQGSEA. V was clipped by 4 bases and J by 1 base, with 13 bases between them. CDR3 amino acids: CSVVRGEGNTEAFF. For the CDR3, the DNA is TGCAGCGTTGTTCGGGGGGAGGGGAACACTGAAGCTTTCTTT.

This sequence joins TRBV7-2 and TRBJ2-1; 11 nucleotides align to TRBD2. Germline V gives CDR1 SGHTA, CDR2 FQGNSA. With 5 bases clipped from V and 10 bases from J, the junction kept 13 bases outside the gene matches. This CDR3 contains 16 residues. The CDR3, as DNA: TGTGCCAGCAGCATCAAACTAGCGGGAGATAAGCGAGAGCAGTTCTTC. Protein product: CASSIKLAGDKREQFF.

The chain has TRBV4-2 and TRBJ2-1, with 9 bases that match TRBD2. The J call is doubtful: the DNA matches TRBJ2-7 better. The CDR3 length is 16 residues. Germline lookup yields CDR1 LGHNA and CDR2 YNFKEQ. The CDR3 DNA reads TGTGCCAGCAGCCAAGATCCGCTAGCGGGAATGAGGGAGCAGTACTTC. Its translation: CASSQDPLAGMREQYF.

This clonotype turned up a few times. This chain connects TRBV27 to TRBJ2-1; D possibly corresponds to TRBD2 (5 bases). Trimming removed 8 bases from V and 6 bases from J, with 14 bases in between. CDR1 MNHEY and CDR2 SMNVEV come from the germline V gene (reference sequence). The CDR3 contains 13 residues. The CDR3 DNA reads as TGTGCCAGCCGGCCTGGACTCGCCAATGAGCAGTTCTTC. The encoded protein is CASRPGLANEQFF.

In this sample, this clonotype turned up a few times. The chain combines TRBV29-1 with TRBJ2-7; tentatively, D is TRBD1 (6 bases). Germline V gene data show CDR1 as SQVTM and CDR2 as ANQGSEA. This CDR3 has 13 amino acids. The V and J ends lost 7 bases and 2 bases respectively, with 15 bases between them. CDR3 in amino acids: CSAKTGATYEQYF. The CDR3 DNA reads TGCAGCGCCAAGACAGGAGCTACCTACGAGCAGTACTTC.

This clonotype turned up a few times. DNA of the CDR3: TGTGCCAGCAGCTCAGCGCCGGGCGCCAGGCAGTACTTC. It encodes CASSSAPGARQYF. The chain links TRBV7-2 to TRBJ2-7; D is ambiguous. Germline V CDR1 and CDR2: SGHTA, FQGNSA. The CDR3 is 13 residues long. With 4 bases removed from V and 9 bases from J, the gap between germline ends came to 16 bases.

This clonotype came up once. The J gene is TRBJ2-7, the V gene TRBV12-3 or TRBV12-4; TRBD1 aligns across 9 bases. V was pared by 3 bases and J by 4 bases, with 7 bases of the junction left unmatched. The CDR3 is 15 residues long. The CDR3 DNA reads TGTGCCAGCAGTTTGGGGGACAGGGTTGAGTACGAGCAGTACTTC. Amino acids: CASSLGDRVEYEQYF.

This sequence joins TRBV12-3 or TRBV12-4 and TRBJ2-7, with D possibly TRBD1 on 6 matching bases. The CDR3 spans 16 residues. Trimming took 5 bases from V and 1 from J, leaving 18 bases between them. CDR3 DNA sequence: TGTGCCAGCAGTGCGGAGACAGGCCTTCTTTCCTACGAGCAGTACTTC. This translates into CASSAETGLLSYEQYF.